This T cell receptor beta chain was profiled in a study of T cell clonality in common variable immunodeficiency. Findings of the study overall: CVID patient heterogeneity limited repertoire-clinical complication correlations. The cause of increased CVID clonality remains unclear without subpopulation sequencing.

Caucasian heritage predominated among both patients and controls. Donors gave roughly 4.5 to 8 ml heparinized peripheral whole blood. The germline V and J ends were trimmed by 10 bases and 3 bases, with 15 bases remaining between them. Germline assignment: CDR1 LNHDA and CDR2 SQIVND (reference sequence). The CDR3 has 13 amino acids. At least ten counts were recorded for this clone. Its antigen is not known. The observed sequence ends 3 residues before the CDR3 terminus, with the missing tail filled in from the germline J gene. Here immunoSEQ multiplex PCR was the method, and the copy in TCRdb shows in-frame clones only, minus some. The specimen has about 35,000 clones, none found just once.

Sample: peripheral blood mononuclear cells. The chain is built from TRBV19 and TRBJ1-2, with D perhaps matching TRBD1 (6 bases). The receptor was isolated from a person aged 18 to 70 in good health. The part of the CDR3 DNA that was read is TGTGCCACCCACCGCAGGGGAGACTATGGC. Translating it yields CATHRRGDYG. The full-length CDR3 reads as CATHRRGDYGYTF.